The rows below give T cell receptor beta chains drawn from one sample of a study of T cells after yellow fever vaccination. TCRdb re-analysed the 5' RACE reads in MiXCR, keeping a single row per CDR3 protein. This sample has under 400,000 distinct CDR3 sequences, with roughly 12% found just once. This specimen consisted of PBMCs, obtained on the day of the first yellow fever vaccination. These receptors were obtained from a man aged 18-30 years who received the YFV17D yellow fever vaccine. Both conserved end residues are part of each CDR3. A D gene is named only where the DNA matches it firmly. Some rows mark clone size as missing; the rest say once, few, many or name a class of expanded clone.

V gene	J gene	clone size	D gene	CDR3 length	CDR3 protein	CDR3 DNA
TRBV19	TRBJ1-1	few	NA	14	CASRIYALGAEAFF	TGTGCCAGTAGGATCTATGCATTGGGGGCTGAAGCTTTCTTT
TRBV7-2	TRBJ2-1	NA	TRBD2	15	CASSPGLAVYNEQFF	TGTGCCAGCAGCCCGGGACTAGCGGTGTACAATGAGCAGTTCTTC
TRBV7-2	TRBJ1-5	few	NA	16	CASSLGGRAGNQPQHF	TGTGCCAGCAGCTTAGGTGGTAGGGCAGGGAATCAGCCCCAGCATTTT
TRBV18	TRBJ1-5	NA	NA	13	CASSPGEDQPQHF	TGCGCCAGCAGCCCTGGGGAGGATCAGCCCCAGCATTTT
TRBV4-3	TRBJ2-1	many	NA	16	CASSQDRGPPYNEQFF	TGCGCCAGCAGCCAAGATCGGGGACCCCCCTACAATGAGCAGTTCTTC
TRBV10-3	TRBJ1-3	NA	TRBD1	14	CAISRQGSGNTIYF	TGTGCCATCAGTCGACAGGGGTCTGGAAACACCATATATTTT
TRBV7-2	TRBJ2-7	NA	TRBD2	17	CASSAYPSSGVSYEQYF	TGTGCCAGCAGCGCATACCCATCTAGCGGGGTCTCCTACGAGCAGTACTTC
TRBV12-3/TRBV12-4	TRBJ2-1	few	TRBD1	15	CASSFSGGFYNEQFF	TGTGCCAGCAGCTTTTCAGGGGGCTTCTACAATGAGCAGTTCTTC
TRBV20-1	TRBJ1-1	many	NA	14	CSARAYGGQPEAFF	TGCAGTGCTAGGGCTTACGGGGGTCAACCTGAAGCTTTCTTT
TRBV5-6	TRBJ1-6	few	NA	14	CASSLGVTGSPLHF	TGTGCCAGCAGCTTGGGAGTAACGGGTTCACCCCTCCACTTT
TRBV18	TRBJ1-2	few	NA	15	CASSPSQDLNYGYTF	TGTGCCAGCTCACCGTCACAGGACCTAAACTATGGCTACACCTTC
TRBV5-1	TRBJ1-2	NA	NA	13	CASSWPGDYGYTF	TGCGCCAGCTCCTGGCCGGGGGACTATGGCTACACCTTC
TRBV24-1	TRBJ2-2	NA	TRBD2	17	CATSDSARTSHTGELFF	TGTGCCACCAGTGATTCGGCTCGGACTAGCCACACCGGGGAGCTGTTTTTT
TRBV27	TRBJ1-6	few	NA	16	CASTFLGWERSSPLHF	TGTGCCAGCACCTTTTTGGGTTGGGAACGAAGCTCACCCCTCCACTTT
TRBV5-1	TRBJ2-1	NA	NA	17	CASSLARASDSYNEQFF	TGCGCCAGCAGCTTGGCCCGGGCAAGTGACTCCTACAATGAGCAGTTCTTC
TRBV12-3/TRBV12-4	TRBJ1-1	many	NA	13	CASSPGANLEAFF	TGTGCCAGCAGCCCAGGGGCCAATCTCGAAGCTTTCTTT
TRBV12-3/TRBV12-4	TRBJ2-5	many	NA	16	CASTGTPPGAGETQYF	TGTGCCAGCACAGGGACCCCCCCAGGGGCAGGAGAGACCCAGTACTTC
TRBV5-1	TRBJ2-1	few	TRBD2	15	CASRTRLAGSNEQFF	TGCGCCAGTCGAACCAGACTAGCGGGGAGCAATGAGCAGTTCTTC
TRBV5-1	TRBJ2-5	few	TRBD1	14	CASSLEGQGETQYF	TGCGCCAGCAGCTTGGAAGGACAGGGGGAGACCCAGTACTTC
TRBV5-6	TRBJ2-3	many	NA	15	CASSFGPPAGDTQYF	TGTGCCAGCAGCTTTGGACCCCCGGCCGGGGATACGCAGTATTTT
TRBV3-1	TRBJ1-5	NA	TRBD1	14	CASSARQGGQPQHF	TGTGCCAGCAGCGCACGACAGGGGGGCCAGCCCCAGCATTTT
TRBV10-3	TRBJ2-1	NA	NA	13	CAISGTSNNEQFF	TGTGCCATCAGTGGAACGTCTAACAATGAGCAGTTCTTC
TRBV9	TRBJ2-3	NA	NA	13	CASSVLGEGTQYF	TGTGCCAGCAGCGTACTAGGCGAGGGTACGCAGTATTTT
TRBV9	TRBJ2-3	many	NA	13	CASSVAHTDTQYF	TGTGCCAGCAGCGTAGCTCACACAGATACGCAGTATTTT
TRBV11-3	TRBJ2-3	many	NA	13	CASSLIGGDTQYF	TGTGCCAGCAGCTTAATAGGAGGAGATACGCAGTATTTT
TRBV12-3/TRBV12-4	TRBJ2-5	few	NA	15	CASSFRGFDRETQYF	TGTGCCAGCAGTTTTAGGGGTTTTGATCGAGAGACCCAGTACTTC
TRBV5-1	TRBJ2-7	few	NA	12	CASSLDNYEQYF	TGTGCCAGCAGCTTGGACAACTACGAGCAGTACTTC
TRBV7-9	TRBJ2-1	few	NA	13	CASHRSSYNEQFF	TGTGCCAGCCATAGGAGCTCCTACAATGAGCAGTTCTTC
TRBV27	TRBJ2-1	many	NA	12	CASSLGPDEQFF	TGTGCCAGCAGTTTAGGACCTGATGAGCAGTTCTTC
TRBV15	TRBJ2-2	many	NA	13	CATSSPGAGELFF	TGTGCCACCAGCAGCCCCGGGGCCGGGGAGCTGTTTTTT
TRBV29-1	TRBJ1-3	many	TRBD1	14	CSGRSGTGGNTIYF	TGCAGCGGGCGTTCCGGGACAGGGGGAAACACCATATATTTT
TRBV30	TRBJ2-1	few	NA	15	CAQTGGGSSYNEQFF	TGTGCCCAAACAGGGGGGGGGAGCTCCTACAATGAGCAGTTCTTC
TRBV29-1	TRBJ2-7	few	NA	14	CSVEGSGETYEQYF	TGCAGCGTTGAAGGGTCGGGGGAGACCTACGAGCAGTACTTC
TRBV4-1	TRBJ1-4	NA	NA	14	CASSPGRGGEKLFF	TGCGCCAGCAGTCCCGGACGGGGTGGTGAAAAACTGTTTTTT
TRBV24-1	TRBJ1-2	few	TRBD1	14	CATSDWGQSGGYTF	TGTGCCACCAGTGATTGGGGACAGAGCGGGGGCTACACCTTC
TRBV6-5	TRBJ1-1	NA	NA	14	CASSYGGSDTEAFF	TGTGCCAGCAGTTATGGCGGAAGTGACACTGAAGCTTTCTTT
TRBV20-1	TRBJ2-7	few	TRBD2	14	CSARTSGNSYEQYF	TGCAGTGCTAGGACTAGCGGTAACTCCTACGAGCAGTACTTC
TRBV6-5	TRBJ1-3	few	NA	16	CASSYSFTGFGNTIYF	TGTGCCAGCAGTTACTCGTTTACGGGGTTCGGAAACACCATATATTTT